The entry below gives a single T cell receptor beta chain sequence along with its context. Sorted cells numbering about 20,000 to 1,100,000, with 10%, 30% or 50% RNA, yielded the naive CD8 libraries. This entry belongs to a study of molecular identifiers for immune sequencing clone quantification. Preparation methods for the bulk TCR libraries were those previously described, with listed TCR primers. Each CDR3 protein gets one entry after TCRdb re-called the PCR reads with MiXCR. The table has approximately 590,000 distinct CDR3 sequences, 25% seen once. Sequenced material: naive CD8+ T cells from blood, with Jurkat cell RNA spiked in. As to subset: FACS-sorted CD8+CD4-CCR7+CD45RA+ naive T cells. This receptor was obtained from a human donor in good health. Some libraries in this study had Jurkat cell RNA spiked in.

The CDR3 DNA reads as TGTGCCAGCATTTACTTCAGCTATGGCTACACCTTC. Protein sequence: CASIYFSYGYTF. The chain employs TRBV2 and TRBJ1-2; D call uncertain. Germline CDR1 is SNHLY and CDR2 is FYNNEI. CDR3 length: 12 amino acids. Trimming left V 7 bases short and J 4 bases short, with 10 bases between.